Listed here are 22 T cell receptor beta chains from one sample, sequenced in a study of cytomegalovirus exposure and HLA in healthy donors. With 60 Vbeta and 13 Jbeta primers, the PCR was carried out. This table comes from immunoSEQ multiplex PCR, and its TCRdb copy is limited to in-frame clones, with some not included. The repertoire holds roughly 120,000 clones, with roughly 70% as singletons. Sequencing was performed on PBMCs. Every receptor here comes from a woman aged 40 to 50 in good health and CMV-seropositive.

The chain is built from TRBV11-1 and TRBJ2-1; perhaps TRBD2 as D (6 bases). Germline V gene lookup returns CDR1 SGHAT and CDR2 FQDESV (reference sequence). The V and J ends lost 8 bases and 2 bases respectively, with 10 bases between them. CDR3 length equals 13 residues. The CDR3 reads CASEEGPYNEQFF. Written as DNA, the CDR3 is TGTGCCAGCGAGGAGGGGCCCTACAATGAGCAGTTCTTC.

The CDR3 DNA reads as TGCGCCAGCAGCTTCTCTCCAGGGGGCCCAACTAATGAAAAACTGTTTTTT. Its protein product is CASSFSPGGPTNEKLFF. The V call is TRBV5-1, the J call TRBJ1-4, with 8 nucleotides matching TRBD1. Germline V lookup: CDR1 SGHRS, CDR2 YFSETQ. With V trimmed by 2 bases and J by 0 bases, 6 bases remained unmatched. The CDR3 contains 17 residues.

The chain has TRBV11-3 and TRBJ2-6; 8 nucleotides align to TRBD2. The CDR3 spans 18 residues. The germline CDR1 and CDR2 sequences are SGHNT and YENEEA. Germline trimming cut 4 bases from V and 0 bases from J; bases unmatched to any gene: 8. The CDR3 sequence is CASSSPGGVYSGANVLTF. Written as DNA, the CDR3 is TGTGCCAGCAGCTCCCCGGGAGGGGTATACTCTGGGGCCAACGTCCTGACTTTC.

This clone was found a few times. Other DNA sequences in the same sample also yield this CDR3. V is TRBV9 and J is TRBJ1-1; TRBD1 is a possible D gene (6 bases). The CDR3 runs 14 residues. Trimming shortened V by 4 bases and J by 1 base, and 11 bases separated the two germline ends. Germline CDR1 SGDLS, CDR2 YYNGEE. The chain's CDR3 is CASSPRQANTEAFF. The DNA of the CDR3 is TGTGCCAGCAGCCCCAGACAGGCGAACACTGAAGCTTTCTTT.

This clone is a singleton in its sample. This chain's CDR3 is CASSPPGQAKYEQYF. The CDR3 DNA follows: TGTGCCAGCAGTCCCCCCGGACAGGCGAAATACGAGCAGTACTTC. The chain carries TRBV28 and TRBJ2-7, with 7 positions matching TRBD1. Germline-derived CDR1 and CDR2 are MDHEN and SYDVKM. This CDR3 spans 15 amino acids. The trim removed 5 bases at V and 4 bases at J, leaving 11 bases unmatched.

The CDR3 loop is CASSRLAGGSDTQYF. For the CDR3, the DNA is TGTGCCAGCAGCCGACTAGCGGGAGGGTCAGATACGCAGTATTTT. The rearrangement links TRBV7-2 to TRBJ2-3; 14 nucleotides align to TRBD2. Trimming cost V 5 bases and J 4 bases; bases outside gene matches: 2. Germline CDR1 and CDR2: SGHTA and FQGNSA. This CDR3 is built from 15 residues.

The CDR3 coding sequence is TGTGCCAGCAGTGAAGACTGGACAGATACGCAGTATTTT. Encoded protein: CASSEDWTDTQYF. This chain joins TRBV6-1 and TRBJ2-3; no definite D call. The CDR3 has 13 residues. Trimming left V 1 base short and J 3 bases short, with 5 bases between. Germline V lookup: CDR1 MNHNS, CDR2 SASEGT.

This clone came up a few times. The germline gene is not matched at one end of the junction; a read error may be the cause. Here the CDR3 reads CASSPQGARTEAFF. For the CDR3, the DNA is TGTGCCAGCTCCCCACAGGGGGCGAGGACTGAAGCTTTCTTT. The rearrangement uses TRBV18 and TRBJ1-1, with TRBD1 identical over 9 bases. This CDR3 region has 14 residues. CDR1 KGHSH and CDR2 LQKENI come from the germline V gene.

The chain uses TRBV2 and TRBJ2-7; D gene unclear. Looked up from germline, CDR1 is SNHLY and CDR2 is FYNNEI. V gave up 4 bases and J gave up 2 bases, with 6 bases separating them. The CDR3 contains 12 residues. The CDR3 DNA reads as TGTGCCAGCAGTGGAAGCGCCTACGAGCAGTACTTC. Translating it yields CASSGSAYEQYF.

The genes are TRBV4-1 and TRBJ2-2, with a weak D call TRBD2 (6 bases). V was shortened by 2 bases and J by 0 bases, with 7 bases between the two germline ends. CDR3 length: 15 residues. The germline gives CDR1 MGHRA, CDR2 YSYEKL. CDR3 residues: CASSQRLANTGELFF. The CDR3 region has the DNA TGCGCCAGCAGCCAAAGACTAGCGAACACCGGGGAGCTGTTTTTT.

The chain has TRBV6-1 and TRBJ2-7; D perhaps matches TRBD1 (6 bases). V was clipped by 4 bases and J by 5 bases, with 12 bases between them. In germline, CDR1 is MNHNS, CDR2 SASEGT. The CDR3 contains 13 residues. The DNA for the CDR3 is TGTGCCAGCAGTGCGAAAACAGGGAACGAGCAGTACTTC. It translates to CASSAKTGNEQYF.

Only one count was recorded for this clone. The rearrangement uses TRBV7-2 and TRBJ2-7; 7 nucleotides match TRBD1. CDR1 and CDR2 from the germline V gene are SGHTA and FQGNSA. V shed 5 bases, J shed 3 bases, and the junction held 10 bases outside the gene matches. The CDR3 length is 15 residues. CDR3: CASSNRQGEFYEQYF. The CDR3, as DNA: TGTGCCAGCAGCAACCGACAGGGAGAGTTCTACGAGCAGTACTTC.

This clone appeared a few times. The J gene is TRBJ1-2, the V gene TRBV29-1; TRBD1 matches 7 bases. CDR3 size: 13 residues. Trimming at V came to 5 bases and at J to 8 bases, leaving 11 bases not matched to a gene. Germline V gene lookup returns CDR1 SQVTM and CDR2 ANQGSEA. CDR3 nucleotide sequence: TGCAGCGTTCAGCGGACAGGCGCGGGGGGCTACACCTTC. Protein sequence: CSVQRTGAGGYTF.

The V and J genes are TRBV2 and TRBJ2-1, with 7 bases identical to TRBD1. Germline loops: CDR1 SNHLY, CDR2 FYNNEI. The CDR3 covers 12 residues. V was pared by 6 bases and J by 7 bases, with 3 bases of the junction left unmatched. The CDR3 here is CASRTGMNEQFF. For the CDR3, the DNA is TGTGCCAGCAGGACAGGGATGAATGAGCAGTTCTTC.

V usage is TRBV7-2 and J usage is TRBJ2-1; 8 bases map to TRBD2. This CDR3 contains 15 residues. The germline CDR1 and CDR2 sequences are SGHTA and FQGNSA. V shed 4 bases and J 6 bases; nucleotides not matched to a gene: 8. CDR3 protein: CASSSSFGTSNEQFF. Written as DNA, the CDR3 is TGTGCCAGCAGCTCATCGTTTGGGACTAGCAATGAGCAGTTCTTC.

The chain uses TRBV11-3 and TRBJ1-1, with TRBD1 matching 7 bases. The trim removed 5 bases at V and 2 bases at J, leaving 2 bases unmatched. Germline lookup yields CDR1 SGHNT and CDR2 YENEEA. The CDR3 sequence is 13 residues long. The CDR3, as DNA: TGTGCCAGCAGCCGACAGGGTAACACTGAAGCTTTCTTT. Protein sequence: CASSRQGNTEAFF.

The rearrangement links TRBV5-6 to TRBJ1-1; 7 positions match TRBD1. J was trimmed by 0 bases and V by 4 bases; bases with no gene match: 6. This CDR3 region has 15 residues. In germline, CDR1 is SGHDT, CDR2 YYEEEE. The CDR3 DNA is TGTGCCAGCAGCCGGACAGGCTATATGAACACTGAAGCTTTCTTT. Translation: CASSRTGYMNTEAFF.

This clone was found a few times. This sample also contains other DNA sequences that code for the same CDR3. This chain joins TRBV30 and TRBJ1-5; 10 bases align to TRBD1. CDR1 GTSNPN and CDR2 SVGIG come from the germline V gene (reference sequence). This CDR3 contains 14 residues. The junction had 5 bases not matched to a gene; V was cut back by 2 bases and J by 7 bases. As DNA, the CDR3 is TGTGCCTGGAGTCCCGGGACAGGGGTCCAGCCCCAGCATTTT. Translating it yields CAWSPGTGVQPQHF.

The V call is TRBV11-1, the J call TRBJ1-1, with 8 positions matching TRBD1. CDR1 is SGHAT, CDR2 FQDESV, per germline (reference sequence). The CDR3 runs to 13 residues. V dropped 11 bases and J dropped 1; count of bases not matched to a gene: 6. CDR3 nucleotides: TGTGCCTGCCAGGGGGCTCGGAACACTGAAGCTTTCTTT. It yields the protein CACQGARNTEAFF.

The chain recombines TRBV19 with TRBJ1-1; D is uncertain. The V gene's germline CDR1 is LNHDA and CDR2 SQIVND (reference sequence). V lost 5 bases to trimming and J lost 5 bases, with 12 bases between them. This CDR3 has 13 amino acids. CDR3 in DNA: TGTGCCAGTAGTCCGAAAGCGGGTACTGAAGCTTTCTTT. This codes for CASSPKAGTEAFF.

Only one count was recorded for this clone. The CDR3 reads CASALTSGAGNEQFF. In DNA form, the CDR3 reads TGTGCCAGCGCCCTGACTAGCGGGGCGGGGAATGAGCAGTTCTTC. This chain uses TRBV18 with TRBJ2-1; the match to TRBD2 covers 11 bases. The CDR3 is made up of 15 amino acids. In germline, CDR1 is KGHSH, CDR2 LQKENI. J was trimmed by 7 bases and V by 8 bases; bases with no gene match: 10.

This chain joins TRBV11-3 and TRBJ1-2; no clear D gene. V dropped 5 bases and J dropped 2 bases, with 9 bases sitting between them. Germline V gene lookup returns CDR1 SGHNT and CDR2 YENEEA. This CDR3 contains 13 residues. This CDR3 is CASSPGRNYGYTF. The CDR3 DNA is TGTGCCAGCAGCCCGGGAAGGAACTATGGCTACACCTTC.